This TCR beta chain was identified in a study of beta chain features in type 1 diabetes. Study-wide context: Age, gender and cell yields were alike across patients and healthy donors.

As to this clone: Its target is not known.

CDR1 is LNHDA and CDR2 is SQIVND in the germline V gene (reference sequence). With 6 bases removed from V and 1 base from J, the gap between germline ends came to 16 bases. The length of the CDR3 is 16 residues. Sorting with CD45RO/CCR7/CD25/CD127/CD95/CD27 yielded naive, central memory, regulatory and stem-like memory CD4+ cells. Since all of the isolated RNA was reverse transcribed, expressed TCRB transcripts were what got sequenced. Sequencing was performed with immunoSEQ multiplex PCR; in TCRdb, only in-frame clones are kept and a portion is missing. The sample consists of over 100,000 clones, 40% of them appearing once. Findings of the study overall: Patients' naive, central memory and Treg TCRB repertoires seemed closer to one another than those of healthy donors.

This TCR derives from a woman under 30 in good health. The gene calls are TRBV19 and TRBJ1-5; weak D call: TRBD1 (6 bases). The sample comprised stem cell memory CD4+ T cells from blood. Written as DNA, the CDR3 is TGTGCCAGTAGCCCAGGGGTTTTGGTGAGCAATCAGCCCCAGCATTTT. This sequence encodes CASSPGVLVSNQPQHF.